Listed below are T cell receptor beta chains from one sample, sequenced in a study of T cell responses to AZD1222 COVID-19 vaccine. Here immunoSEQ multiplex PCR was the method, and the copy in TCRdb shows in-frame clones only, minus some. This sample has more than 95,000 clones, with around nine tenths found just once. The source material was peripheral blood, sampled on day 0 of AZD1222 vaccination. These receptors came from an adult in good health. CDR3s include the opening cysteine and the closing phenylalanine or tryptophan. The D gene is left open where the match is weak. Some rows mark clone size as missing; the rest say once, few, many or name a class of expanded clone.

cdr3_aa: CASSESPARATF; cdr3_nt: TGTGCCAGCAGTGAATCCCCGGCCAGGGCCACCTTC; v_call: TRBV2; cdr3_length: 12; d_call: -; clone_size: few; j_call: TRBJ1-2
cdr3_aa: CASSPPGTGAHEQYF; cdr3_nt: TGTGCCAGCAGTCCTCCCGGGACAGGGGCCCACGAGCAGTACTTC; v_call: TRBV28; cdr3_length: 15; d_call: TRBD1; clone_size: -; j_call: TRBJ2-7
cdr3_aa: CASSAPRRAVISYTF; cdr3_nt: TGTGCCAGCAGTGCCCCCCGGCGGGCAGTCATAAGCTACACCTTC; v_call: TRBV28; cdr3_length: 15; d_call: -; clone_size: -; j_call: TRBJ1-2
cdr3_aa: CASSPRVGTEAFF; cdr3_nt: TGTGCCAGCAGTCCAAGGGTAGGAACTGAAGCTTTCTTT; v_call: TRBV6-6; cdr3_length: 13; d_call: -; clone_size: -; j_call: TRBJ1-1
cdr3_aa: CASSLGASGQETQYF; cdr3_nt: TGTGCCAGCAGCTTAGGGGCTAGCGGGCAAGAGACCCAGTACTTC; v_call: TRBV7-9; cdr3_length: 15; d_call: TRBD2; clone_size: -; j_call: TRBJ2-5
cdr3_aa: CAWSGLLSSGANVLTF; cdr3_nt: TGTGCCTGGAGTGGTTTACTGAGCTCTGGGGCCAACGTCCTGACTTTC; v_call: TRBV30; cdr3_length: 16; d_call: -; clone_size: -; j_call: TRBJ2-6
cdr3_aa: CASSLGIWTAFEGSYGYTF; cdr3_nt: TGTGCCAGCAGCTTAGGTATTTGGACAGCTTTCGAAGGTAGCTATGGCTACACCTTC; v_call: TRBV7-9; cdr3_length: 19; d_call: -; clone_size: -; j_call: TRBJ1-2
cdr3_aa: CASSLDRSNSPLHF; cdr3_nt: TGCGCCAGCAGCTTGGACAGGTCGAATTCACCCCTCCACTTT; v_call: TRBV5-1; cdr3_length: 14; d_call: -; clone_size: once; j_call: TRBJ1-6
cdr3_aa: CAWSVSLKGNTIYF; cdr3_nt: TGTGCCTGGAGTGTATCGTTAAAGGGAAACACCATATATTTT; v_call: TRBV30; cdr3_length: 14; d_call: -; clone_size: -; j_call: TRBJ1-3
cdr3_aa: CASSRDRAYEQYF; cdr3_nt: TGTGCCAGCAGCCGGGACAGAGCCTACGAGCAGTACTTC; v_call: TRBV6-5; cdr3_length: 13; d_call: TRBD1; clone_size: -; j_call: TRBJ2-7
cdr3_aa: CASSFKRTGQGAEAFF; cdr3_nt: TGTGCCAGCAGCTTTAAGAGGACAGGTCAGGGAGCTGAAGCTTTCTTT; v_call: TRBV7-2; cdr3_length: 16; d_call: TRBD1; clone_size: -; j_call: TRBJ1-1
cdr3_aa: CASNPSGNEQFF; cdr3_nt: TGTGCCAGCAACCCTAGCGGGAATGAGCAGTTCTTC; v_call: TRBV2; cdr3_length: 12; d_call: TRBD2; clone_size: -; j_call: TRBJ2-1